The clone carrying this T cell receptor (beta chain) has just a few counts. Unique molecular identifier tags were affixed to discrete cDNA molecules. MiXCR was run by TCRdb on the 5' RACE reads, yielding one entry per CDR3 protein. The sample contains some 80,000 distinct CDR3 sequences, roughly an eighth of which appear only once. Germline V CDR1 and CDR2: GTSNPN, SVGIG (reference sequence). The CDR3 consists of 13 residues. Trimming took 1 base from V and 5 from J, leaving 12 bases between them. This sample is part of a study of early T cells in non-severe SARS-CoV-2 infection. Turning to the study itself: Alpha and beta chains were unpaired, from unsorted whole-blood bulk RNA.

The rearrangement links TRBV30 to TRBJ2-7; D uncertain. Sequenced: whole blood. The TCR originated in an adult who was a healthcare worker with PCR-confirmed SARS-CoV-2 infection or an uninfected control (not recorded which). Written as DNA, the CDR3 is TGTGCCTGGAGTGGTGTTCTGGGGAACGAGCAGTACTTC. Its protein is CAWSGVLGNEQYF.